This T cell receptor beta chain was sequenced for a study of OX40 agonist ivuxolimab in advanced cancers. Sequencing used immunoSEQ multiplex PCR; TCRdb keeps in-frame clones, though not all of them. The data contain 90,000 or so clones, roughly 89% of them seen just once; the ten biggest clones take up roughly 0.33%. The CDR3 covers 16 residues. In germline, CDR1 is MRHNA, CDR2 SNTAGT. The V and J ends lost 4 bases and 8 bases, in that order; junction bases with no gene match: 10. The sample consisted of CD4+ or CD8+ T cells sorted from blood, taken in a trial of the OX40 agonist ivuxolimab. The receptor comes from an adult with an advanced solid tumor such as melanoma, head and neck, liver or kidney cancer. This chain uses TRBV6-4 with TRBJ2-1, with TRBD2 matching 11 bases. The CDR3 DNA reads as TGTGCCAGCAGTGCTCTACCTACTAGCGGGAGTGATGAGCAGTTCTTC. Its protein is CASSALPTSGSDEQFF.